This T cell receptor (beta chain) was recovered during a study of T-cell memory formation after mild COVID-19. Study-level results: Cross-reactive memory apparently joined, as some responding clones appeared in pre-infection memory. Chiefly within CM and EM were the contracting CD4+ clones; CD8+ ones were within EMRA.

This clonotype came up a few times. Its antigen is currently unknown. From 5'RACE with constant-segment primers came TCR alpha and TCR beta cDNA libraries that carried sample barcodes and UMIs. TCRdb re-derived calls from the 5' RACE reads in MiXCR, one entry per CDR3 protein. The table includes more than 300,000 distinct CDR3 sequences, roughly an eighth detected once. Germline-derived CDR1 and CDR2 are MNHEY and SVGEGT. This CDR3 is built from 14 residues. The junction had 6 bases not matched to a gene; V was cut back by 5 bases and J by 3 bases. The sequence derives from a man younger than 35 who had mild COVID-19 (a few samples of this study predate the infection). Cell type and time point are not known. What was sequenced was PBMCs or a T cell subset sorted from them (not recorded which). The chain recombines TRBV6-2 or TRBV6-3 with TRBJ1-1; 7 positions agree with TRBD1. The CDR3 is CASSTTQGDTEAFF. The CDR3, as DNA: TGTGCCAGCAGTACAACGCAGGGGGACACTGAAGCTTTCTTT.